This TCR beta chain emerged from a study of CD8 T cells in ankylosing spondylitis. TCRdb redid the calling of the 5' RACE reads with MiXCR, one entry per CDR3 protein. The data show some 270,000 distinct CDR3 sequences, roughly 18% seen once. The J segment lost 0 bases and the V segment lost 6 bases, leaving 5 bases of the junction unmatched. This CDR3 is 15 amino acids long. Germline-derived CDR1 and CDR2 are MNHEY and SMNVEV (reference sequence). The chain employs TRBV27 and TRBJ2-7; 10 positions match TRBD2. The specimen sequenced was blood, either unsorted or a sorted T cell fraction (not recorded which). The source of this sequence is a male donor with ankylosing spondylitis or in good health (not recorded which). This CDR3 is CASRDSSGSSYEQYF. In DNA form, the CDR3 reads TGTGCCAGCAGGGACTCTAGCGGGAGCTCCTACGAGCAGTACTTC.